Below are 24 T cell receptor beta chains sequenced from a single sample in a study of technical replicates of blood from a handful of donors (dated by TCRdb to about 2017). The method was the immunoSEQ multiplex PCR assay. TCRdb limited this immuneACCESS table to in-frame rearrangements with V and J called. A share of clones is missing; checked studies link under half to unresolved V genes, and the rest is unexplained. A total of around 100,000 clones appear in this sample, approximately 96% of them only once. Around 0.35% of the sample goes to the ten largest clones. The specimen sequenced was T cells isolated from PBMCs. These receptor sequences come from a human donor in good health.

The J gene is TRBJ2-5, the V gene TRBV9, with D perhaps TRBD1 (6 bases). Per germline, CDR1 SGDLS and CDR2 YYNGEE. Between the trimmed V and J ends, which lost 0 bases and 1 base, there was a span of 7 bases. This CDR3 spans 14 amino acids. CDR3 loop: CASSVGTVQETQYF. DNA of the CDR3: TGTGCCAGCAGCGTAGGGACAGTCCAAGAGACCCAGTACTTC. The whole variable domain, filled in from reference TRBV9 and TRBJ2-5, reads DSGVTQTPKHLITATGQRVTLRCSPRSGDLSVYWYQQSLDQGLQFLIQYYNGEERAKGNILERFSAQQFPDLHSELNLSSLELGDSALYFCASSVGTVQETQYFGPGTRLLVL.

This clone was recorded only once. The chain couples TRBV10-3 to TRBJ1-1, with 8 nucleotides matching TRBD1. CDR3 size: 15 residues. Germline CDR1 and CDR2: ENHRY and SYGVKD. The V segment lost 2 bases and the J segment 0 bases; nucleotides outside the gene matches: 2. CDR3 protein: CAISEDRGMNTEAFF. In nucleotides, the CDR3 is TGTGCCATCAGTGAGGACAGGGGAATGAACACTGAAGCTTTCTTT.

This clone was observed once. V and J are TRBV14 and TRBJ1-3; 9 bases line up with TRBD1. Germline CDR1 and CDR2: SGHDN and FVKESK. This CDR3 has 15 amino acids. With V trimmed by 8 bases and J by 0 bases, 5 bases remained unmatched. CDR3 sequence reads: CASHGQGISGNTIYF. The CDR3, as DNA: TGTGCCAGCCACGGACAGGGGATCTCTGGAAACACCATATATTTT.

The chain carries TRBV28 and TRBJ1-2; no firm D call. Per the germline V gene, CDR1 is MDHEN and CDR2 is SYDVKM. This CDR3 contains 13 residues. The ends were cut back, 5 bases at V and 6 bases at J, with 13 bases in the middle. CDR3 loop: CASSVERFNGYTF. CDR3 DNA: TGTGCCAGCAGTGTAGAGAGGTTCAATGGCTACACCTTC.

This sequence joins TRBV6-1 and TRBJ2-1, with 10 bases lining up with TRBD1. This CDR3 region has 16 residues. CDR1 is MNHNS, CDR2 SASEGT, per germline. Trimming removed 3 bases from V and 4 bases from J; junction bases left unmatched: 6. The CDR3 sequence is CASSDWDRGGYNEQFF. Written as DNA, the CDR3 is TGTGCCAGCAGTGATTGGGACAGGGGAGGATACAATGAGCAGTTCTTC.

The chain has TRBV27 and TRBJ1-5; D might be TRBD1 (6 bases). CDR1 and CDR2 (germline): MNHEY, SMNVEV (reference sequence). Trimming pared 5 bases from V and 3 bases from J, leaving 11 bases between. The CDR3 contains 14 residues. The CDR3 is CASSPRTDNQPQHF. CDR3 sequence (DNA): TGTGCCAGCAGTCCGCGGACAGACAATCAGCCCCAGCATTTT.

The V and J genes are TRBV7-6 and TRBJ1-2; no definite D call. V dropped 5 bases and J dropped 8 bases, with 12 bases sitting between them. CDR1 and CDR2 from the germline V gene are SGHVS and FNYEAQ. There are 12 residues in the CDR3. The CDR3 region is CASSLGGQGYTF. The CDR3 DNA sequence: TGTGCCAGCAGCCTTGGAGGGCAAGGCTACACCTTC.

The chain links TRBV2 to TRBJ2-3, with 10 bases identical to TRBD1. There are 19 residues in the CDR3. The germline V gene has CDR1 SNHLY and CDR2 FYNNEI. V lost 6 bases and J lost 2; bases outside the gene matches: 17. CDR3: CASRPGTGDAPHLTDTQYF. In DNA form, the CDR3 reads TGTGCCAGCAGACCCGGGACAGGGGACGCTCCCCATCTCACAGATACGCAGTATTTT.

This chain links TRBV16 with TRBJ2-7; 8 bases are a match to TRBD2. V gave up 3 bases and J gave up 4 bases; unmatched junction bases: 8. The CDR3 has 15 residues. Germline CDR1 reads KGHSY; CDR2 reads FQNENV. The CDR3 nucleotides are TGTGCCAGCAGCCAGGAACAGCGGGAGTTTTACGAGCAGTACTTC. Its translation: CASSQEQREFYEQYF.

V usage is TRBV7-9 and J usage is TRBJ2-3; 7 nucleotides match TRBD2. The germline gives CDR1 SEHNR, CDR2 FQNEAQ (reference sequence). The CDR3 has 15 amino acids. With 4 bases clipped from V and 0 bases from J, the junction kept 4 bases outside the gene matches. The CDR3 protein is CASSSERESTDTQYF. The CDR3 region has the DNA TGTGCCAGCAGCTCGGAGCGGGAAAGCACAGATACGCAGTATTTT. Complete variable domain (other parts from reference TRBV7-9 and TRBJ2-3): DTGVSQNPRHKITKRGQNVTFRCDPISEHNRLYWYRQTLGQGPEFLTYFQNEAQLEKSRLLSDRFSAERPKGSFSTLEIQRTEQGDSAMYLCASSSERESTDTQYFGPGTRLTVL.

J is TRBJ2-7 and V is TRBV7-2, with 12 bases lining up with TRBD2. CDR1 is SGHTA, CDR2 FQGNSA, per germline. This CDR3 spans 16 amino acids. V gave up 5 bases and J gave up 3 bases; unmatched junction bases: 8. CDR3 region: CASSGEGLAGYYEQYF. CDR3 DNA: TGTGCCAGCAGCGGGGAGGGACTAGCGGGCTACTACGAGCAGTACTTC.

The J gene is TRBJ2-7, the V gene TRBV4-3; a weak D match, TRBD2 (6 bases). Deletions cut 0 bases from V and 2 bases from J, with 11 bases between. This CDR3 has 15 residues. CDR1 is LGHNA, CDR2 YSLEER, per germline. The CDR3 bases are TGCGCCAGCAGCCAAGATCGCGGGACTGCCTACGAGCAGTACTTC. This translates into CASSQDRGTAYEQYF.

The chain links TRBV2 to TRBJ1-1; 8 positions match TRBD1. The germline V gene has CDR1 SNHLY and CDR2 FYNNEI. V shed 2 bases, J shed 3 bases, and the junction held 11 bases outside the gene matches. The length of the CDR3 is 17 residues. The CDR3 region has the DNA TGTGCCAGCAGTGAACCTCGCGACAGGGGCAGTGACACTGAAGCTTTCTTT. It yields the protein CASSEPRDRGSDTEAFF.

The rearrangement uses TRBV7-9 and TRBJ1-2; TRBD1 matches 10 bases. Germline CDR1 and CDR2: SEHNR and FQNEAQ (reference sequence). J was trimmed by 3 bases and V by 3 bases; bases with no gene match: 10. The CDR3 totals 17 residues. The CDR3 nucleotides read TGTGCCAGCAGCTTCGGGACAGGGGAGCTTAGCGACTATGGCTACACCTTC. This encodes CASSFGTGELSDYGYTF.

The chain couples TRBV5-1 to TRBJ2-1, with TRBD2 matching over 10 bases. The CDR3 loop spans 17 amino acids. CDR1 SGHRS and CDR2 YFSETQ come from the germline V gene. Unmatched junction bases numbered 10, after V lost 0 bases and J lost 7 bases. DNA of the CDR3: TGCGCCAGCAGCTTGGCGACCCTAGCGGGAGTGAGGAATGAGCAGTTCTTC. Translating it yields CASSLATLAGVRNEQFF. Together with reference TRBV5-1 and TRBJ2-1, the CDR3 gives the full variable domain: KAGVTQTPRYLIKTRGQQVTLSCSPISGHRSVSWYQQTPGQGLQFLFEYFSETQRNKGNFPGRFSGRQFSNSRSEMNVSTLELGDSALYLCASSLATLAGVRNEQFFGPGTRLTVL.

The chain joins TRBV4-3 to TRBJ1-2, with a tentative D call TRBD1 (6 bases). The CDR3 has 14 amino acids. V gave up 0 bases and J gave up 3 bases, with 8 bases separating them. The germline V gene encodes CDR1 LGHNA and CDR2 YSLEER. The CDR3 sequence is CASSQEAGDYGYTF. CDR3 sequence (DNA): TGCGCCAGCAGCCAAGAGGCAGGGGACTATGGCTACACCTTC.

The V and J genes are TRBV13 and TRBJ2-7; 7 bases line up with TRBD2. The CDR3 has 18 residues. Germline assignment: CDR1 PRHDT and CDR2 FYEKMQ (reference sequence). With V trimmed by 5 bases and J by 0 bases, 16 bases remained unmatched. The CDR3 spells CASSPPSLSGVYSYEQYF. The CDR3 DNA follows: TGTGCCAGCAGCCCCCCCTCTTTGAGCGGGGTTTACTCCTACGAGCAGTACTTC.

CDR3 DNA sequence: TGTGCCAGCAGCTTAGAGGGAGGGCCCAACGAGCAGTACTTC. Translating it yields CASSLEGGPNEQYF. The V and J genes are TRBV5-4 and TRBJ2-7; 7 nucleotides align to TRBD2. Germline CDR1 SGHNT, CDR2 YYREEE (reference sequence). The CDR3 is 14 amino acids. The trim removed 2 bases at V and 5 bases at J, leaving 7 bases unmatched.

The chain carries TRBV10-3 and TRBJ1-2, with a possible D match to TRBD1 (5 bases). The CDR3 has 14 residues. Germline CDR1 is ENHRY and CDR2 is SYGVKD. Trimming stripped 3 bases from V and 4 bases from J, with 12 bases between. The CDR3 spells CAISDSLGGYGYTF. CDR3 in DNA: TGTGCCATCAGTGACAGCCTCGGGGGCTATGGCTACACCTTC.

V is TRBV7-2 and J is TRBJ2-1, with 7 bases that match TRBD2. This CDR3 region has 14 residues. CDR1 and CDR2 from the germline V gene are SGHTA and FQGNSA. Trimming at V came to 6 bases and at J to 10 bases, leaving 12 bases not matched to a gene. CDR3 loop: CASRQTSWQGEQFF. The CDR3 bases are TGTGCCAGCAGACAGACTAGCTGGCAGGGAGAGCAGTTCTTC.

The V gene is TRBV6-1, the J gene TRBJ2-7; 11 bases agree with TRBD1. The CDR3 loop spans 15 amino acids. The V gene end was trimmed by 7 bases and the J gene end by 2 bases; junction bases not matched to a gene: 7. Germline V lookup: CDR1 MNHNS, CDR2 SASEGT. CDR3 sequence (DNA): TGTGCCAGCACCCCCGGGACAGGGGGACCCTACGAGCAGTACTTC. It codes for CASTPGTGGPYEQYF.

The genes are TRBV7-8 and TRBJ2-7, with 12 bases identical to TRBD2. J lost 3 bases, V lost 4 bases, and 4 bases had no gene match. The CDR3 totals 15 residues. Germline loops: CDR1 SGHVS, CDR2 FQNEAQ. In DNA, the CDR3 is TGTGCCAGCAGCTCTGGACTAGCGGGGAGCTACGAGCAGTACTTC. Amino acids: CASSSGLAGSYEQYF.

The CDR3 bases are TGTGCCAGCAGCCCCCGGGGGCTAGCGGGAGGTGGCACCGGGGAGCTGTTTTTT. Encoded protein: CASSPRGLAGGGTGELFF. This chain uses TRBV7-2 with TRBJ2-2; 11 bases align to TRBD2. Looked up from germline, CDR1 is SGHTA and CDR2 is FQGNSA. J lost 4 bases, V lost 5 bases, and 12 bases had no gene match. This CDR3 region has 18 residues.

This clone appeared once. The CDR3 coding sequence is TGTGCCAGCAGTTCGACAGGGGGTTCTCGTGAGACCCAGTACTTC. It encodes CASSSTGGSRETQYF. The chain uses TRBV28 and TRBJ2-5, with 9 bases aligning to TRBD1. Germline V lookup: CDR1 MDHEN, CDR2 SYDVKM. CDR3 length equals 15 residues. The junction had 8 bases not matched to a gene; V was cut back by 4 bases and J by 5 bases.